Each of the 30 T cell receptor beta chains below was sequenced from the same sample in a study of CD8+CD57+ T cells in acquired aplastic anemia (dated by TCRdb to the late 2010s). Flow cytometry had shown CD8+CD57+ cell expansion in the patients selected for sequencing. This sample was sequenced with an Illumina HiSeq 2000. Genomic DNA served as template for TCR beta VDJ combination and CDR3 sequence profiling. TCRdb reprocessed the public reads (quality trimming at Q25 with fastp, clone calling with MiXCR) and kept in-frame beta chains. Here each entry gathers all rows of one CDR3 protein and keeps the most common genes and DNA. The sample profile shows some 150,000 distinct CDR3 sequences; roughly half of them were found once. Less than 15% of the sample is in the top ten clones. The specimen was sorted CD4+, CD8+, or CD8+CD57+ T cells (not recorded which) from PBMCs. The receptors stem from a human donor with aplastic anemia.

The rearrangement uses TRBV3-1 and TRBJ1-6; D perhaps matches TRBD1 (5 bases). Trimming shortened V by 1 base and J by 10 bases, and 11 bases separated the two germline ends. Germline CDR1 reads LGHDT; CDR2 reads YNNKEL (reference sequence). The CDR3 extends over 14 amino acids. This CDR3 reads CASSQARGGSPLHF. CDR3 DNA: TGTGCCAGCAGCCAAGCGAGGGGAGGGTCACCCCTCCACTTT.

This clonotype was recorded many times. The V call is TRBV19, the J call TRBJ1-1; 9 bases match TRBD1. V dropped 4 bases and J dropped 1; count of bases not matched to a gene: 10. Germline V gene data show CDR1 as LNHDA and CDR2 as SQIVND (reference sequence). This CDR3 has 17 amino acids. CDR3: CASSKALATGGNTEAFF. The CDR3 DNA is TGTGCCAGTAGTAAGGCCCTCGCGACAGGGGGGAACACTGAAGCTTTCTTT.

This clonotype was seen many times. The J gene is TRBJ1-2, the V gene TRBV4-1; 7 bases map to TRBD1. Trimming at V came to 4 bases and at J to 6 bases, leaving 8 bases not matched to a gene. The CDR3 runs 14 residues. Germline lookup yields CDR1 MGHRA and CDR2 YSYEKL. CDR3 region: CASSLTIDRDGYTF. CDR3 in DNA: TGCGCCAGCAGCCTAACGATAGACAGGGATGGCTACACCTTC.

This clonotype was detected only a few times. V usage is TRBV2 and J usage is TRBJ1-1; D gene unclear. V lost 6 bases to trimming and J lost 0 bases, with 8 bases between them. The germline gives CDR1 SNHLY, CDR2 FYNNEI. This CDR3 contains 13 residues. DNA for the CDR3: TGTGCCAGCAGCGCGCAGGTGAACACTGAAGCTTTCTTT. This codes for CASSAQVNTEAFF.

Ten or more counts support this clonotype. The chain's CDR3 is CASSPYRDRGALNTGELFF. CDR3 nucleotides: TGTGCCAGCAGCCCCTACCGGGACAGGGGCGCCCTGAACACCGGGGAGCTGTTTTTT. This chain links TRBV11-2 with TRBJ2-2, with 10 bases that match TRBD1. V shed 5 bases and J 1 base; nucleotides not matched to a gene: 13. The CDR3 sequence is 19 residues long. Germline V gene lookup returns CDR1 SGHAT and CDR2 FQNNGV. Based on the CDR3 plus reference TRBV11-2 and TRBJ2-2, the full variable domain is EAGVAQSPRYKIIEKRQSVAFWCNPISGHATLYWYQQILGQGPKLLIQFQNNGVVDDSQLPKDRFSAERLKGVDSTLKIQPAKLEDSAVYLCASSPYRDRGALNTGELFFGEGSRLTVL.

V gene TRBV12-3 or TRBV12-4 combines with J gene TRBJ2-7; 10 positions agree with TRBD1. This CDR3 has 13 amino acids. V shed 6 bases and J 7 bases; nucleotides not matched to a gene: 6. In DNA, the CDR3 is TGTGCCAGCAGCCCGGGACAGGGGTCTGAGCAGTACTTC. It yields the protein CASSPGQGSEQYF.

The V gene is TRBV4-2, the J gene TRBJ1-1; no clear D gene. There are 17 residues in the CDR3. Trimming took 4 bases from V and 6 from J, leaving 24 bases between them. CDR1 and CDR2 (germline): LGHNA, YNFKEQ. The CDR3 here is CASSPGPRGSVGPEAFF. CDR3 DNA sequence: TGTGCCAGCAGCCCCGGGCCGCGAGGGTCCGTGGGTCCTGAAGCTTTCTTT.

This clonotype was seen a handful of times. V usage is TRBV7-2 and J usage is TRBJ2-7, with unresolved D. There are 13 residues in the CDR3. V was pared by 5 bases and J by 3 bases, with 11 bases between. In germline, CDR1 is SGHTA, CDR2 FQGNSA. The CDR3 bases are TGTGCCAGCAGCAACCAGTACAGCTACGAGCAGTACTTC. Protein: CASSNQYSYEQYF. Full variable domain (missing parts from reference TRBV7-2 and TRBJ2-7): GAGVSQSPSNKVTEKGKDVELRCDPISGHTALYWYRQSLGQGLEFLIYFQGNSAPDKSGLPSDRFSAERTGGSVSTLTIQRTQQEDSAVYLCASSNQYSYEQYFGPGTRLTVT.

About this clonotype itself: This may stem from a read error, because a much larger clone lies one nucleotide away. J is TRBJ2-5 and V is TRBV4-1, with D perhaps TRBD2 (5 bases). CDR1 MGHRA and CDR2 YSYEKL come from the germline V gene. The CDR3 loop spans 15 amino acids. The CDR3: CASSQEGRYQETHYF. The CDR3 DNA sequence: TGCGCCAGCAGCCAAGAGGGGAGATACCAAGAGACCCATTACTTC.

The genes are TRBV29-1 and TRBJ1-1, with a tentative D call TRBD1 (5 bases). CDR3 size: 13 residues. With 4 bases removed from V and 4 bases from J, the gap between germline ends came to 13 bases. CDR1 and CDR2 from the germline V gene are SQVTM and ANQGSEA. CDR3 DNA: TGCAGCGTTGTTCCCTCAGGGTTCACTGAAGCTTTCTTT. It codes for CSVVPSGFTEAFF.

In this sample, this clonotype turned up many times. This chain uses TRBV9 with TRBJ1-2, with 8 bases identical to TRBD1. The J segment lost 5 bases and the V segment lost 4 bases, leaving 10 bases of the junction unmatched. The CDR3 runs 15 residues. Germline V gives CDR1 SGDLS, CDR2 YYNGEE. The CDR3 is CASSPRDRIFYGYTF. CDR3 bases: TGTGCCAGCAGCCCACGGGACAGGATCTTTTATGGCTACACCTTC.

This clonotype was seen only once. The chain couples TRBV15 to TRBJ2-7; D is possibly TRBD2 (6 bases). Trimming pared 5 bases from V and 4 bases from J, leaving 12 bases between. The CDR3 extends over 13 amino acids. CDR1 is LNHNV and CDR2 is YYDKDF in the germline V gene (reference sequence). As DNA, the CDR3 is TGTGCCACCAGCTCTCGGGGGAATTACGAGCAGTACTTC. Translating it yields CATSSRGNYEQYF.

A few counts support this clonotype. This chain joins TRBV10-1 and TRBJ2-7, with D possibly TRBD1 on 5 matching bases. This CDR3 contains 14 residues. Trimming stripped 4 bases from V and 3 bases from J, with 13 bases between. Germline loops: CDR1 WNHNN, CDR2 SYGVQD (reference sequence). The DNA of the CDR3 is TGCGCCAGCAGTGCAAAGGGGCCTAACTACGAGCAGTACTTC. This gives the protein CASSAKGPNYEQYF.

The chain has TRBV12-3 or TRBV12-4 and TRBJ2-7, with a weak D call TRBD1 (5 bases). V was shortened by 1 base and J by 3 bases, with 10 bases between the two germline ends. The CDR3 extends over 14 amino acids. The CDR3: CASSLVSRVYEQYF. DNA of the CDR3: TGTGCCAGCAGTTTAGTATCCAGGGTCTACGAGCAGTACTTC.

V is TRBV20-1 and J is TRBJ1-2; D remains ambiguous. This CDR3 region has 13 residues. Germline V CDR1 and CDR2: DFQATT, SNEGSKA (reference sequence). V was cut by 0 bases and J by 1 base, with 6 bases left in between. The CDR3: CSARDPVNYGYTF. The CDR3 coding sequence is TGCAGTGCTAGAGATCCGGTTAACTATGGCTACACCTTC.

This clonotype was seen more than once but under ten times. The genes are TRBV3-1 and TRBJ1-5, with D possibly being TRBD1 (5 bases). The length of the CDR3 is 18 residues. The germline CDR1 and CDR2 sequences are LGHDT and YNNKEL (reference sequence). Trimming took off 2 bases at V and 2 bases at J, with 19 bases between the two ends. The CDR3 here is CASSQYGRGLGGNQPQHF. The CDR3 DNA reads TGTGCCAGCAGCCAATACGGGCGGGGCCTCGGTGGCAATCAGCCCCAGCATTTT. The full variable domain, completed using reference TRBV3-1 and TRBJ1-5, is DTAVSQTPKYLVTQMGNDKSIKCEQNLGHDTMYWYKQDSKKFLKIMFSYNNKELIINETVPNRFSPKSPDKAHLNLHINSLELGDSAVYFCASSQYGRGLGGNQPQHFGDGTRLSIL.

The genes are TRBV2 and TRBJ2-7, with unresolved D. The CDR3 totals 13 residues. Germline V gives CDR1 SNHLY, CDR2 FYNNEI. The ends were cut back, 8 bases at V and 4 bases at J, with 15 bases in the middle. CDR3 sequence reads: CASDSGRPYEQYF. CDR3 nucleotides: TGTGCCAGCGATTCGGGTCGTCCGTACGAGCAGTACTTC.

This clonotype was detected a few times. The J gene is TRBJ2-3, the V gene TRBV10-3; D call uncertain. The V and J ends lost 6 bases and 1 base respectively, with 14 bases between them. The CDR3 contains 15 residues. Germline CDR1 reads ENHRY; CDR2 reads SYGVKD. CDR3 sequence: CAISLGLVGTDTQYF. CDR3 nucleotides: TGTGCCATCAGCCTCGGGCTGGTCGGCACAGATACGCAGTATTTT.

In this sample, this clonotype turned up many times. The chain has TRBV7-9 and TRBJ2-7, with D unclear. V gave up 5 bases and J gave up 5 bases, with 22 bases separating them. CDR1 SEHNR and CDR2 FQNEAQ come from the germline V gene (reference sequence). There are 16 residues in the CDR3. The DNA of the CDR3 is TGTGCCAGCAGCCCCCCAAAGCCCGAAGGATGGAACGAGCAGTACTTC. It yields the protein CASSPPKPEGWNEQYF. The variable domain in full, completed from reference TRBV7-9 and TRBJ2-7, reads DTGVSQNPRHKITKRGQNVTFRCDPISEHNRLYWYRQTLGQGPEFLTYFQNEAQLEKSRLLSDRFSAERPKGSFSTLEIQRTEQGDSAMYLCASSPPKPEGWNEQYFGPGTRLTVT.

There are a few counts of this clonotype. CDR3 in amino acids: CASSLLHPDSPLHF. The CDR3 DNA sequence: TGTGCCAGCAGCTTACTACATCCCGACTCACCCCTCCACTTT. V usage is TRBV7-2 and J usage is TRBJ1-6; D unclear. The CDR3 sequence is 14 residues long. Germline CDR1 reads SGHTA; CDR2 reads FQGNSA. V was clipped by 2 bases and J by 10 bases, with 12 bases between them.

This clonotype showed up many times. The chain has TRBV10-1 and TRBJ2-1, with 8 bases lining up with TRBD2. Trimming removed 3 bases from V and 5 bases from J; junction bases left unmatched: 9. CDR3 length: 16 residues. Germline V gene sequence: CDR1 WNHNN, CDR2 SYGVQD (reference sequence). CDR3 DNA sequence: TGCGCCAGCAGTGATGGGGCTAGCGGGCTGAACAATGAGCAGTTCTTC. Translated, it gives CASSDGASGLNNEQFF.

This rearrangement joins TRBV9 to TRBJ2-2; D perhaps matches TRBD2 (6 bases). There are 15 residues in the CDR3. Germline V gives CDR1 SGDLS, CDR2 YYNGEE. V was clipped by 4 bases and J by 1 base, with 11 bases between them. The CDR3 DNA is TGTGCCAGCAGCTTTAGCGGAGAGAACACCGGGGAGCTGTTTTTT. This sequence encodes CASSFSGENTGELFF.

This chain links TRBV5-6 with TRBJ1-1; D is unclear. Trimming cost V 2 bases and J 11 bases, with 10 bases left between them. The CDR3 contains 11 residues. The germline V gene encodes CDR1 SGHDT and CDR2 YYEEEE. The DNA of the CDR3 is TGTGCCAGCAGCTTAGGCAGAAGGGCTTTCTTT. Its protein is CASSLGRRAFF.

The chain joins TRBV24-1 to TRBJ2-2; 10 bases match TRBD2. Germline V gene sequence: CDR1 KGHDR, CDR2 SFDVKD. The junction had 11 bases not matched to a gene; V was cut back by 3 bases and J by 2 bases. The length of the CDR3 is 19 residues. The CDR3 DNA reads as TGTGCCACCAGTGATGGAGCTAGCGGGGGTAAAATTAACACCGGGGAGCTGTTTTTT. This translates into CATSDGASGGKINTGELFF.

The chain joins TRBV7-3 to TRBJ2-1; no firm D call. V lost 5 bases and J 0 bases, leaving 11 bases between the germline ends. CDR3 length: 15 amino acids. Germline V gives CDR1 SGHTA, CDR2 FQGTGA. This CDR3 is CASSPADVSYNEQFF. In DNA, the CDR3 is TGTGCCAGCAGCCCCGCTGATGTCTCCTACAATGAGCAGTTCTTC.

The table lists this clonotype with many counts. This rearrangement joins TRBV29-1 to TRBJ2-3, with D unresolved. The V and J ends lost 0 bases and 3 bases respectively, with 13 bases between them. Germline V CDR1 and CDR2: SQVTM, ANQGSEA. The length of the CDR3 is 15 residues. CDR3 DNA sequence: TGCAGCGTTGAAGATCCGTCGCGACGTACAGATACGCAGTATTTT. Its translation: CSVEDPSRRTDTQYF.

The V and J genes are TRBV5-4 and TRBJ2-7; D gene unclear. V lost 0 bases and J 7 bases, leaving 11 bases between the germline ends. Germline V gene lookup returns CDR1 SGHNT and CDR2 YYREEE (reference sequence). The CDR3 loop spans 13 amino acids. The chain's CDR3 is CASSLVLEGEQYF. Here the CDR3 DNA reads TGTGCCAGCAGCTTGGTTCTAGAAGGGGAGCAGTACTTC. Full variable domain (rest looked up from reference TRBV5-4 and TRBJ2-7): ETGVTQSPTHLIKTRGQQVTLRCSSQSGHNTVSWYQQALGQGPQFIFQYYREEENGRGNFPPRFSGLQFPNYSSELNVNALELDDSALYLCASSLVLEGEQYFGPGTRLTVT.

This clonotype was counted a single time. The CDR3 loop is CASSLGGARETQYF. CDR3 sequence (DNA): TGTGCCAGCAGCTTAGGGGGGGCGCGAGAGACCCAGTACTTC. The chain is built from TRBV7-9 and TRBJ2-5; possibly TRBD1 or TRBD2 for D (6 bases each). This CDR3 has 14 amino acids. The germline gives CDR1 SEHNR, CDR2 FQNEAQ (reference sequence). The V gene lost 1 base and the J gene lost 4 bases, with 10 bases spanning the gap.

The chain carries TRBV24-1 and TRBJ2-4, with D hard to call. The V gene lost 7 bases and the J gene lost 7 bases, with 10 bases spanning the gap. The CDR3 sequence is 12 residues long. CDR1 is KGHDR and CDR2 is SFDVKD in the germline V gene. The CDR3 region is CATSPGWNIQYF. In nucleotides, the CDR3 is TGTGCCACCAGCCCCGGTTGGAACATTCAGTACTTC.

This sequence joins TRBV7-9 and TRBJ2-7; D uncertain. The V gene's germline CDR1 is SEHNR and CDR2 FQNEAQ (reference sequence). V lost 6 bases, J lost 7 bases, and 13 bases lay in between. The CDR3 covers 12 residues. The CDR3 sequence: CASRPDLGEQYF. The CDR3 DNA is TGTGCCAGCAGACCAGACCTCGGGGAGCAGTACTTC.